Each of the 13 T cell receptor beta chains below was sequenced from the same sample in a study of spatial heterogeneity in lung cancer. Study-level findings and limits: One measure, the expanded intratumoral alpha and beta TCR count, tracked tumor mutation counts.

The time point here: sample taken at primary tumor resection. No cognate antigen is known for these TCRs. A single record per CDR3 protein comes from TCRdb applying MiXCR to the 5' RACE reads. The table has 16,000 or so distinct CDR3 sequences, 6.5% to 8% seen once. The input for sequencing was lung tumor tissue, taken at surgery. The receptors shown here come from a female donor with early-stage non-small cell lung cancer.

By share, this clonotype counts as medium-sized. Since the library was made to target alpha chains, this beta chain is a stray read and its abundance is not meaningful. The chain uses TRBV10-2 and TRBJ1-2; 7 nucleotides line up with TRBD1. V lost 3 bases to trimming and J lost 3 bases; unmatched junction nucleotides: 1. CDR3 size: 13 residues. Germline V gene sequence: CDR1 WSHSY, CDR2 SAAADI. This CDR3 reads CASSEDRDYGYTF. The CDR3 coding sequence is TGCGCCAGCAGTGAAGACAGGGACTATGGCTACACCTTC.

A remark on this clonotype: The library was prepared for alpha chains; this beta chain is a stray read, so its frequency means little. This chain joins TRBV6-5 and TRBJ2-7; 15 bases agree with TRBD2. The CDR3 is made up of 17 amino acids. Germline CDR1 MNHEY, CDR2 SVGAGI. V trimming: 0 bases; J trimming: 3 bases; junction bases outside the gene matches: 3. CDR3 protein: CASSYSGLAGGSYEQYF. CDR3 nucleotide sequence: TGTGCCAGCAGTTACTCGGGACTAGCGGGGGGAAGCTACGAGCAGTACTTC.

This clonotype was observed many times. This beta chain is an unintended read in a library built for alpha chains; its size means little. The J gene is TRBJ2-3, the V gene TRBV20-1; D is possibly TRBD2 (6 bases). The CDR3 runs 14 residues. Per germline, CDR1 DFQATT and CDR2 SNEGSKA (reference sequence). V was shortened by 5 bases and J by 2 bases, with 14 bases between the two germline ends. Written as DNA, the CDR3 is TGCAGTGCTGTGCGGGGAGGTACCACAGATACGCAGTATTTT. As protein: CSAVRGGTTDTQYF.

By sample fraction, this clonotype is medium-sized. With the library built for alpha chains, this beta chain is off target and its frequency is not meaningful. V usage is TRBV7-8 and J usage is TRBJ2-3; weak D call: TRBD2 (7 bases). Trimming took 2 bases from V and 9 from J, leaving 18 bases between them. CDR3 length equals 15 residues. CDR1 and CDR2 (germline): SGHVS, FQNEAQ. CDR3 amino acids: CASSLSSAGGQTQYF. In DNA, the CDR3 is TGTGCCAGCAGCTTAAGTTCGGCCGGGGGGCAGACGCAGTATTTT.

Points on this clonotype: This beta chain is a stray sequence in a library constructed for alpha chains; its clone size is not meaningful. The V gene is TRBV7-8, the J gene TRBJ1-4; D not resolved. Deletions cut 5 bases from V and 5 bases from J, with 6 bases between. This CDR3 region has 12 residues. From germline, CDR1 is SGHVS and CDR2 FQNEAQ. CDR3 loop: CASSRLNEKLFF. The CDR3 DNA is TGTGCCAGCAGCCGCTTGAATGAAAAACTGTTTTTT.

There are a few counts of this clonotype. With the library built for alpha chains, this beta chain is off target and its frequency is not meaningful. The chain has TRBV5-1 and TRBJ2-1, with D perhaps being TRBD1 or TRBD2 (5 bases each). The CDR3 length is 16 residues. CDR1 is SGHRS, CDR2 YFSETQ, per germline. Trimming removed 5 bases at V and 5 bases at J, with 20 bases between. In DNA form, the CDR3 reads TGCGCCAGCAGGCCAGTTGGGACGGGCAGGGACAATGAGCAGTTCTTC. Amino acids: CASRPVGTGRDNEQFF.

On this clonotype itself: Within a library made for alpha chains, this beta chain is off target, and its count is uninformative. The chain employs TRBV4-1 and TRBJ2-7; possible D gene TRBD2, 5 bases. Trimming took 0 bases from V and 2 from J, leaving 14 bases between them. Germline CDR1 is MGHRA and CDR2 is YSYEKL. CDR3 length: 16 amino acids. Here the CDR3 reads CASSQDRGYMPYEQYF. As DNA, the CDR3 is TGCGCCAGCAGCCAAGATCGGGGATACATGCCCTACGAGCAGTACTTC.

A word on this clonotype: This beta chain represents an off-target read in a library built for alpha chains; its size is of limited meaning. The J gene is TRBJ2-2, the V gene TRBV5-1; weak D call: TRBD2 (6 bases). Trimming cost V 4 bases and J 2 bases, with 9 bases left between them. Germline values: CDR1 SGHRS, CDR2 YFSETQ. The CDR3 totals 14 residues. The CDR3 DNA follows: TGCGCCAGCAGCAACGGGGGAAACACCGGGGAGCTGTTTTTT. It specifies CASSNGGNTGELFF.

This clonotype has a count of ten or more. This beta chain is an unintended read in a library built for alpha chains; its size means little. The V and J genes are TRBV7-2 and TRBJ1-5; D ambiguous. The V gene lost 5 bases and the J gene lost 1 base, with 9 bases spanning the gap. Germline CDR1 SGHTA, CDR2 FQGNSA. This CDR3 has 14 residues. DNA of the CDR3: TGTGCCAGCAGCAAGAGAGGGAGCAATCAGCCCCAGCATTTT. Protein product: CASSKRGSNQPQHF.

By proportion, this clonotype is medium-sized. The library was designed around alpha chains, so this beta chain is a stray read whose abundance carries little weight. This chain connects TRBV6-5 to TRBJ2-7, with D perhaps given as TRBD1 or TRBD2 (5 bases each). Trimming pared 6 bases from V and 2 bases from J, leaving 17 bases between. The CDR3 extends over 15 amino acids. Germline V lookup: CDR1 MNHEY, CDR2 SVGAGI. The CDR3 protein is CASRLDSLGAYEQYF. The CDR3 nucleotides are TGTGCCAGCAGACTTGACAGCCTCGGGGCCTACGAGCAGTACTTC.

This clonotype showed up many times. This beta chain is off target for a library built for alpha chains, so its abundance means little. The chain recombines TRBV11-2 with TRBJ1-5, with TRBD1 as a possible D gene (5 bases). CDR1 SGHAT and CDR2 FQNNGV come from the germline V gene. This CDR3 region has 14 residues. Trimming took off 1 base at V and 7 bases at J, with 11 bases between the two ends. CDR3 residues: CASSLGTLGQPQHF. The CDR3 DNA reads TGTGCCAGCAGCTTAGGGACATTGGGACAGCCCCAGCATTTT.

Many counts were recorded for this clonotype. Because this beta chain is a stray read in a library intended to capture alpha chains, its abundance should not be given much weight. The rearrangement joins TRBV20-1 to TRBJ1-5, with 9 nucleotides matching TRBD1. In germline, CDR1 is DFQATT, CDR2 SNEGSKA (reference sequence). Unmatched junction bases numbered 9, after V lost 4 bases and J lost 5 bases. This CDR3 has 15 amino acids. CDR3 nucleotide sequence: TGCAGTGCTATTAAGGGGACAGGGCGAGATCAGCCCCAGCATTTT. It specifies CSAIKGTGRDQPQHF.

For this clonotype: This beta chain came through as a stray read in a library set up for alpha chains, and its size says little. The chain recombines TRBV12-5 with TRBJ2-1; 8 bases are shared with TRBD1. This CDR3 has 14 amino acids. The germline CDR1 and CDR2 sequences are LGHNT and FRNRAP. V was clipped by 6 bases and J by 3 bases; unmatched bases: 4. CDR3 sequence: CASGDRGSYNEQFF. CDR3 DNA: TGTGCTAGTGGCGACAGGGGAAGCTACAATGAGCAGTTCTTC.